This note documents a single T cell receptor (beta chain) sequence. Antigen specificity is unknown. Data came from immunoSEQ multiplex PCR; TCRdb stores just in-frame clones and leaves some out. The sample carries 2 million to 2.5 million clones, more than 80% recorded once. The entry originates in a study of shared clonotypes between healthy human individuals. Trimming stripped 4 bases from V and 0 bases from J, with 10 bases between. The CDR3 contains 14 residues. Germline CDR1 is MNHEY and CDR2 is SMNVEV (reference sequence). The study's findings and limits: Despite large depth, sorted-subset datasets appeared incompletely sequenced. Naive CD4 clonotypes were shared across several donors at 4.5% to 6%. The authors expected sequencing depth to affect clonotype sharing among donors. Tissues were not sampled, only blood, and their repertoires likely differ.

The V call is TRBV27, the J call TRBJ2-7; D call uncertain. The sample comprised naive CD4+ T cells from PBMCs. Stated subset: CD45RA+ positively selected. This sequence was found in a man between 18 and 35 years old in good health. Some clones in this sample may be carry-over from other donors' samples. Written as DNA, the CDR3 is TGTGCCAGCAGTTCGTCCAGCGCCTCCTACGAGCAGTACTTC. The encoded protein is CASSSSSASYEQYF.